The 30 T cell receptor beta chains below were found in one sample sequenced in a study of long-term antiretroviral therapy in people with HIV. Running of the v3.0 immunoSEQ assay took place at survey level. Generated by immunoSEQ multiplex PCR, the TCRdb table keeps only in-frame clones and is missing some. This table holds approximately 20,000 clones, 80% to 90% found once. Sequences were derived from unsorted PBMCs, sampled 4.2 years after starting antiretroviral therapy. All receptors come from a man between 50 and 59 years old with HIV.

The rearrangement joins TRBV19 to TRBJ2-7; D perhaps matches TRBD1 (5 bases). The CDR3 is 15 amino acids. In germline, CDR1 is LNHDA, CDR2 SQIVND (reference sequence). The V gene lost 6 bases and the J gene lost 0 bases, with 15 bases spanning the gap. The CDR3 loop reads CASRDLTASSYEQYF. The CDR3 region has the DNA TGTGCCAGTAGGGATCTGACAGCGAGCTCCTACGAGCAGTACTTC.

V and J are TRBV9 and TRBJ1-2; D call uncertain. Per germline, CDR1 SGDLS and CDR2 YYNGEE. The CDR3 is 13 amino acids. With 0 bases removed from V and 2 bases from J, the gap between germline ends came to 5 bases. The CDR3, as DNA: TGTGCCAGCAGCGTAGTGGAGAACTATGGCTACACCTTC. As protein: CASSVVENYGYTF.

V is TRBV6-1 and J is TRBJ2-1; D might be TRBD1 (7 bases). Trimming removed 6 bases at V and 6 bases at J, with 15 bases between. In germline, CDR1 is MNHNS, CDR2 SASEGT. The CDR3 extends over 14 amino acids. The DNA of the CDR3 is TGTGCCAGCAGGGGGGGACAGAGAAGCAATGAGCAGTTCTTC. Translating it yields CASRGGQRSNEQFF.

The chain has TRBV5-1 and TRBJ1-4; a weak D match, TRBD1 (5 bases). V was pared by 0 bases and J by 8 bases, with 11 bases between. The CDR3 is 14 residues long. Germline V lookup: CDR1 SGHRS, CDR2 YFSETQ. CDR3 nucleotide sequence: TGCGCCAGCAGCTTGGTTTCGGGGGGAGAAAAACTGTTTTTT. Translating it yields CASSLVSGGEKLFF.

This rearrangement joins TRBV10-3 to TRBJ1-5; D is uncertain. Per germline, CDR1 ENHRY and CDR2 SYGVKD. V lost 0 bases, J lost 3 bases, and 12 bases lay in between. The CDR3 has 16 amino acids. The CDR3 bases are TGTGCCATCAGTGAGTCGAGTTTCTGGGACAATCAGCCCCAGCATTTT. Amino acids: CAISESSFWDNQPQHF.

This chain connects TRBV18 to TRBJ2-7; D gene ambiguous. The CDR3 is made up of 14 amino acids. The germline V gene encodes CDR1 KGHSH and CDR2 LQKENI. Trimming pared 3 bases from V and 0 bases from J, leaving 9 bases between. The CDR3 sequence is CASSPRRNSYEQYF. CDR3 in DNA: TGTGCCAGCTCACCCCGACGGAACTCCTACGAGCAGTACTTC.

This rearrangement joins TRBV28 to TRBJ1-6; D unclear. The germline CDR1 and CDR2 sequences are MDHEN and SYDVKM. V dropped 3 bases and J dropped 3 bases, with 12 bases sitting between them. CDR3 length: 16 amino acids. CDR3 residues: CASSLRVGLYNSPLHF. Written as DNA, the CDR3 is TGTGCCAGCAGTTTGAGGGTAGGGCTCTATAATTCACCCCTCCACTTT.

The chain recombines TRBV6-5 with TRBJ1-2; TRBD1 aligns across 8 bases. The CDR3 length is 15 residues. Germline V gives CDR1 MNHEY, CDR2 SVGAGI. V gave up 5 bases and J gave up 2 bases; unmatched junction bases: 7. The CDR3 loop is CASSPGQGMNYGYTF. Written as DNA, the CDR3 is TGTGCCAGCAGTCCCGGACAGGGTATGAACTATGGCTACACCTTC.

The rearrangement links TRBV19 to TRBJ1-2; perhaps TRBD1 as D (5 bases). From germline, CDR1 is LNHDA and CDR2 SQIVND (reference sequence). The CDR3 spans 13 residues. Trimming stripped 3 bases from V and 4 bases from J, with 9 bases between. The CDR3 DNA reads as TGTGCCAGTAGTATGCTCACAGGCTATGGCTACACCTTC. Residues: CASSMLTGYGYTF.

CDR3 nucleotides: TGTGCCAGCATGTTTGGCACCGGGGAGCTGTTTTTT. Encoded protein: CASMFGTGELFF. The V call is TRBV6-5, the J call TRBJ2-2; D is unclear. This CDR3 spans 12 amino acids. Trimming took off 7 bases at V and 4 bases at J, with 7 bases between the two ends. CDR1 is MNHEY and CDR2 is SVGAGI in the germline V gene.

This clone was counted between two and nine times. The chain employs TRBV18 and TRBJ1-5; maybe TRBD1 (5 bases). CDR1 is KGHSH and CDR2 is LQKENI in the germline V gene. V lost 2 bases to trimming and J lost 10 bases, with 12 bases between them. CDR3 length: 13 amino acids. The CDR3 nucleotides read TGTGCCAGCTCACCAGACCCGACAGCACCCCAGCATTTT. Protein: CASSPDPTAPQHF.

The genes are TRBV25-1 and TRBJ1-4, with unresolved D. In germline, CDR1 is MGHDK, CDR2 SYGVNS. The V gene lost 8 bases and the J gene lost 2 bases, with 9 bases spanning the gap. This CDR3 is built from 13 residues. The CDR3 reads CASRIGTNEKLFF. CDR3 nucleotides: TGTGCCAGCCGCATAGGGACTAATGAAAAACTGTTTTTT.

This clone came up a few times. This chain uses TRBV9 with TRBJ1-1; weak D call: TRBD1 (5 bases). The CDR3 loop spans 14 amino acids. Looked up from germline, CDR1 is SGDLS and CDR2 is YYNGEE. Trimming shortened V by 3 bases and J by 2 bases, and 11 bases separated the two germline ends. The CDR3 coding sequence is TGTGCCAGCAGCGCCGGGACCCTAAACACTGAAGCTTTCTTT. It encodes CASSAGTLNTEAFF.

The chain recombines TRBV10-2 with TRBJ1-2; 12 bases match TRBD1. This CDR3 is built from 18 residues. The V and J ends lost 3 bases and 6 bases, in that order; junction bases with no gene match: 14. Germline CDR1 reads WSHSY; CDR2 reads SAAADI. The CDR3 nucleotides read TGCGCCAGCAGTGACCTTCCCGGGACAGGGGGCTTTGAGGATGGCTACACCTTC. Translated, it gives CASSDLPGTGGFEDGYTF.

This sequence joins TRBV7-9 and TRBJ2-2, with TRBD1 matching over 7 bases. CDR1 is SEHNR and CDR2 is FQNEAQ in the germline V gene (reference sequence). V shed 4 bases and J 8 bases; nucleotides not matched to a gene: 7. The CDR3 sequence is 14 residues long. CDR3: CASSSPQGIGELFF. CDR3 coding DNA: TGTGCCAGCAGCTCCCCACAGGGGATTGGGGAGCTGTTTTTT.

The J gene is TRBJ1-4, the V gene TRBV29-1, with 7 bases lining up with TRBD1. Losses at the gene ends were 3 bases for V and 8 bases for J; bases not matched to a gene: 6. Germline V lookup: CDR1 SQVTM, CDR2 ANQGSEA. CDR3 length: 13 residues. CDR3 sequence: CSVESDREEKLFF. In DNA, the CDR3 is TGCAGCGTTGAGTCCGACAGGGAGGAAAAACTGTTTTTT.

The chain is built from TRBV6-4 and TRBJ1-2, with 7 bases matching TRBD1. Germline CDR1 reads MRHNA; CDR2 reads SNTAGT. The V gene end was trimmed by 3 bases and the J gene end by 5 bases; junction bases not matched to a gene: 9. The CDR3 spans 15 residues. CDR3 in DNA: TGTGCCAGCAGTGATTCGGGACAGCCGCTTTATGGCTACACCTTC. Amino acid sequence: CASSDSGQPLYGYTF.

This clone was recorded only once. The chain couples TRBV7-2 to TRBJ1-2; the D gene is possibly TRBD1 (6 bases). The CDR3 is 13 amino acids. V lost 5 bases and J lost 5, with 12 bases in between. CDR1 SGHTA and CDR2 FQGNSA come from the germline V gene. Written as DNA, the CDR3 is TGTGCCAGCAGCCGACAGGCAGGGTATGGCTACACCTTC. The encoded protein is CASSRQAGYGYTF.

This rearrangement joins TRBV6-5 to TRBJ2-3, with 8 bases matching TRBD1. The CDR3 consists of 15 residues. Trimming took 5 bases from V and 7 from J; bases not matched to a gene: 11. Germline loops: CDR1 MNHEY, CDR2 SVGAGI. This CDR3 is CASSRTGGERHTQYF. CDR3 bases: TGTGCCAGCAGTAGAACAGGGGGAGAACGACATACGCAGTATTTT.

V gene TRBV28 combines with J gene TRBJ1-2; D not resolved. This CDR3 has 10 amino acids. Looked up from germline, CDR1 is MDHEN and CDR2 is SYDVKM. DNA for the CDR3: TGTGGCACCTCCTACTCTGGCTACACCTTC. Protein product: CGTSYSGYTF.

The rearrangement links TRBV9 to TRBJ2-3, with D possibly TRBD2 on 6 matching bases. The CDR3 sequence is 14 residues long. Germline V lookup: CDR1 SGDLS, CDR2 YYNGEE. Between the trimmed V and J ends, which lost 4 bases and 4 bases, there was a span of 13 bases. The CDR3 DNA follows: TGTGCCAGCAGCACCCGGGACTTTTCAGATACGCAGTATTTT. This sequence encodes CASSTRDFSDTQYF.

Only one count was recorded for this clone. This chain connects TRBV5-6 to TRBJ2-7; TRBD1 is a possible D gene (6 bases). The CDR3 has 16 amino acids. Germline CDR1 is SGHDT and CDR2 is YYEEEE. V was pared by 2 bases and J by 2 bases, with 17 bases between. The CDR3 loop reads CASSFLGQGLPYEQYF. The CDR3 bases are TGTGCCAGCAGCTTTCTCGGTCAGGGGCTCCCCTACGAGCAGTACTTC.

V is TRBV30 and J is TRBJ2-1, with 8 bases lining up with TRBD1. Germline CDR1 is GTSNPN and CDR2 is SVGIG (reference sequence). V was clipped by 1 base and J by 6 bases; unmatched bases: 2. The CDR3 is 13 residues long. In DNA, the CDR3 is TGTGCCTGGAGTGAGACAGGGGTCAATGAGCAGTTCTTC. It is translated as CAWSETGVNEQFF.

This chain links TRBV6-5 with TRBJ2-7; D is unclear. The CDR3 has 11 residues. V shed 0 bases and J shed 6 bases, with 3 bases lying between them. Germline loops: CDR1 MNHEY, CDR2 SVGAGI. The CDR3 coding sequence is TGTGCCAGCAGTTACTCAGGCGAGCAGTACTTC. Amino acid sequence: CASSYSGEQYF.

V and J are TRBV6-5 and TRBJ1-1; D is uncertain. Germline-derived CDR1 and CDR2 are MNHEY and SVGAGI. The CDR3 is made up of 14 amino acids. V was pared by 0 bases and J by 3 bases, with 8 bases between. The DNA for the CDR3 is TGTGCCAGCAGTTACTCTGACAAGTACACTGAAGCTTTCTTT. It translates to CASSYSDKYTEAFF.

The genes are TRBV13 and TRBJ1-3; D unclear. The CDR3 covers 14 residues. CDR1 is PRHDT, CDR2 FYEKMQ, per germline (reference sequence). The V gene lost 5 bases and the J gene lost 4 bases, with 12 bases spanning the gap. CDR3 loop: CASSPLVEGNTIYF. The CDR3 DNA reads TGTGCCAGCAGCCCACTAGTAGAGGGAAACACCATATATTTT.

CDR3 residues: CASDGQMNTEAFF. The CDR3 DNA sequence: TGTGCTAGTGATGGACAGATGAACACTGAAGCTTTCTTT. V gene TRBV12-5 combines with J gene TRBJ1-1; possible D gene TRBD1, 6 bases. CDR1 is LGHNT, CDR2 FRNRAP, per germline. This CDR3 spans 13 amino acids. V was pared by 7 bases and J by 0 bases, with 9 bases between.

The chain employs TRBV14 and TRBJ2-7, with D possibly being TRBD1 or TRBD2 (5 bases each). The CDR3 consists of 14 residues. Trimming removed 3 bases from V and 2 bases from J, with 11 bases in between. Germline values: CDR1 SGHDN, CDR2 FVKESK. The CDR3 here is CASSQGRRTYEQYF. The CDR3 region has the DNA TGTGCCAGCAGCCAGGGACGCCGAACCTACGAGCAGTACTTC.

This rearrangement joins TRBV15 to TRBJ1-3; D remains ambiguous. Looked up from germline, CDR1 is LNHNV and CDR2 is YYDKDF (reference sequence). Trimming took off 2 bases at V and 0 bases at J, with 11 bases between the two ends. This CDR3 comprises 16 residues. The CDR3 DNA follows: TGTGCCACCAGCAGACCTTCCCTCTCCTCTGGAAACACCATATATTTT. Its protein is CATSRPSLSSGNTIYF.

This clone has more than one count but fewer than ten. The chain couples TRBV4-3 to TRBJ2-7; D may be TRBD2 (5 bases). Germline V CDR1 and CDR2: LGHNA, YSLEER. V was pared by 4 bases and J by 3 bases, with 13 bases between. The CDR3 is 14 amino acids. The DNA of the CDR3 is TGCGCCAGCAGCCCCGCGGGCGCCGGCTACGAGCAGTACTTC. Its translation is CASSPAGAGYEQYF.